The next 32 T cell receptor beta chains were all read from a single sample in a study of blood T cell repertoires in COVID-19. The data were produced by immunoSEQ multiplex PCR, yet TCRdb's version contains in-frame clones alone and is incomplete. This table has a few hundred thousand clones, roughly 90% appearing once. The sample consisted of PBMCs or T cells enriched from blood (not recorded which). These receptors were obtained from a woman between 35 and 50 years old who had been exposed to COVID-19.

The rearrangement uses TRBV19 and TRBJ1-6; D not certain. V lost 3 bases to trimming and J lost 8 bases, with 14 bases between them. The CDR3 contains 15 residues. Looked up from germline, CDR1 is LNHDA and CDR2 is SQIVND (reference sequence). CDR3: CASSMAPILDSPLHF. The CDR3 DNA reads as TGTGCCAGTAGTATGGCCCCTATCCTAGATTCACCCCTCCACTTT. Full variable domain (missing parts from reference TRBV19 and TRBJ1-6): DGGITQSPKYLFRKEGQNVTLSCEQNLNHDAMYWYRQDPGQGLRLIYYSQIVNDFQKGDIAEGYSVSREKKESFPLTVTSAQKNPTAFYLCASSMAPILDSPLHFGNGTRLTVT.

Concerning this clone itself: The junction departs from the called germline gene at one end, perhaps through a read error. The CDR3 here is CASSQINRLTRF. The DNA for the CDR3 is TGTGCCAGCAGTCAAATAAACAGGTTAACACGGTTC. The rearrangement links TRBV6-2 or TRBV6-3 to TRBJ1-2; D is possibly TRBD1 (5 bases). CDR3 length: 12 residues. CDR1 and CDR2 from the germline V gene are MNHEY and SVGEGT.

The chain combines TRBV30 with TRBJ1-5, with D perhaps matching TRBD1 (5 bases). Germline CDR1 and CDR2: GTSNPN and SVGIG (reference sequence). The CDR3 is 13 amino acids. V gave up 1 base and J gave up 7 bases, with 11 bases separating them. The CDR3 bases are TGTGCCTGGAGTGAAGGGGAGGCCCAGCCCCAGCATTTT. The encoded protein is CAWSEGEAQPQHF.

The chain combines TRBV6-6 with TRBJ1-1; D possibly corresponds to TRBD1 (5 bases). This CDR3 spans 15 amino acids. V was trimmed by 4 bases and J by 0 bases, leaving 12 bases between them. Per the germline V gene, CDR1 is MNHNY and CDR2 is SVGAGI (reference sequence). The CDR3, as DNA: TGTGCCAGCAGTTCCCGGACACGCATGAACACTGAAGCTTTCTTT. This translates into CASSSRTRMNTEAFF.

This rearrangement joins TRBV7-5 to TRBJ1-5; the tabulated D call, TRBD1, remains unverified against the DNA. TRBV7-5 is recorded as a pseudogene. There are 14 residues in the CDR3. The CDR3 protein is CARSPDRVGQPQHF. CDR3 nucleotide sequence: TGTGCCAGAAGCCCCGACAGGGTCGGTCAGCCCCAGCATTTT.

This chain uses TRBV27 with TRBJ1-1, with a weak D call TRBD1 (5 bases). V was cut by 3 bases and J by 11 bases, with 22 bases left in between. The CDR3 totals 15 residues. Germline CDR1 reads MNHEY; CDR2 reads SMNVEV (reference sequence). The CDR3 sequence is CASSFKRDGPGGAFF. CDR3 coding DNA: TGTGCCAGCAGTTTTAAGAGGGATGGACCCGGGGGGGCTTTCTTT.

The rearrangement uses TRBV5-4 and TRBJ1-1; D unresolved. V was cut by 0 bases and J by 3 bases, with 9 bases left in between. Germline V gene data show CDR1 as SGHNT and CDR2 as YYREEE (reference sequence). The CDR3 runs to 14 residues. CDR3 in DNA: TGTGCCAGCAGCTTGGGCCTCGGGGACACTGAAGCTTTCTTT. Its translation is CASSLGLGDTEAFF. Drawing the rest from reference TRBV5-4 and TRBJ1-1, the complete variable domain is ETGVTQSPTHLIKTRGQQVTLRCSSQSGHNTVSWYQQALGQGPQFIFQYYREEENGRGNFPPRFSGLQFPNYSSELNVNALELDDSALYLCASSLGLGDTEAFFGQGTRLTVV.

This clone was counted a single time. The chain recombines TRBV6-4 with TRBJ2-3; D is perhaps TRBD2 (7 bases). V lost 8 bases, J lost 6 bases, and 15 bases lay in between. This CDR3 contains 13 residues. Per the germline V gene, CDR1 is MRHNA and CDR2 is SNTAGT. The CDR3 nucleotides are TGTGCCAGCGGAGCACAGGGAGGGGATACGCAGTATTTT. Translated: CASGAQGGDTQYF.

The V and J genes are TRBV7-2 and TRBJ1-3; D might be TRBD1 (5 bases). V was trimmed by 5 bases and J by 0 bases, leaving 17 bases between them. The CDR3 covers 17 residues. The germline V gene has CDR1 SGHTA and CDR2 FQGNSA. The CDR3 region is CASSLPRQTLSGNTIYF. The CDR3 DNA is TGTGCCAGCAGCCTCCCCCGACAGACCCTCTCTGGAAACACCATATATTTT.

The gene calls are TRBV30 and TRBJ1-2, with D possibly matching TRBD1 (6 bases). Trimming stripped 4 bases from V and 6 bases from J, with 15 bases between. The CDR3 totals 13 residues. Germline V gene lookup returns CDR1 GTSNPN and CDR2 SVGIG (reference sequence). This CDR3 reads CAWNPRGGNGYTF. The CDR3 nucleotides read TGTGCCTGGAACCCAAGGGGGGGAAATGGCTACACCTTC. Full variable domain (rest looked up from reference TRBV30 and TRBJ1-2): SQTIHQWPATLVQPVGSPLSLECTVEGTSNPNLYWYRQAAGRGLQLLFYSVGIGQISSEVPQNLSASRPQDRQFILSSKKLLLSDSGFYLCAWNPRGGNGYTFGSGTRLTVV.

V usage is TRBV10-3 and J usage is TRBJ1-5; a weak D match, TRBD1 (6 bases). V lost 0 bases and J 1 base, leaving 7 bases between the germline ends. Germline CDR1 and CDR2: ENHRY and SYGVKD. CDR3 length: 15 residues. CDR3 region: CAISESDSSNQPQHF. CDR3 in DNA: TGTGCCATCAGTGAGTCGGACAGCAGCAATCAGCCCCAGCATTTT.

The V gene is TRBV10-2, the J gene TRBJ2-1, with 9 bases matching TRBD1. CDR3 length: 13 amino acids. Germline V gene data show CDR1 as WSHSY and CDR2 as SAAADI. The V segment lost 8 bases and the J segment 6 bases; nucleotides outside the gene matches: 5. CDR3 sequence: CASRDRVSNEQFF. The CDR3 DNA is TGCGCCAGCCGGGACAGGGTAAGCAATGAGCAGTTCTTC.

The chain recombines TRBV5-6 with TRBJ1-2; no definite D call. V lost 0 bases, J lost 0 bases, and 12 bases lay in between. This CDR3 comprises 16 residues. Germline CDR1 is SGHDT and CDR2 is YYEEEE. CDR3 DNA sequence: TGTGCCAGCAGCTTGGGGAGAGGTATAACTAACTATGGCTACACCTTC. Translating gives CASSLGRGITNYGYTF. The whole variable domain, remainder taken from reference TRBV5-6 and TRBJ1-2, is DAGVTQSPTHLIKTRGQQVTLRCSPKSGHDTVSWYQQALGQGPQFIFQYYEEEERQRGNFPDRFSGHQFPNYSSELNVNALLLGDSALYLCASSLGRGITNYGYTFGSGTRLTVV.

The rearrangement joins TRBV7-6 to TRBJ2-1, with D tentatively TRBD2 (5 bases). Trimming shortened V by 3 bases and J by 0 bases, and 9 bases separated the two germline ends. The CDR3 covers 15 residues. Germline loops: CDR1 SGHVS, CDR2 FNYEAQ. The CDR3: CASSLSRDSYNEQFF. The CDR3 DNA sequence: TGTGCCAGCAGCTTGTCGAGGGACTCCTACAATGAGCAGTTCTTC.

The chain is built from TRBV19 and TRBJ1-6; D is ambiguous. The CDR3 extends over 15 amino acids. The germline V and J ends were trimmed by 7 bases and 8 bases, with 18 bases remaining between them. The germline CDR1 and CDR2 sequences are LNHDA and SQIVND (reference sequence). CDR3 sequence reads: CASNQARYNYSPLHF. CDR3 bases: TGTGCCAGTAATCAAGCCCGCTATAATTATTCACCCCTCCACTTT. Filled out from reference TRBV19 and TRBJ1-6, the complete variable domain reads DGGITQSPKYLFRKEGQNVTLSCEQNLNHDAMYWYRQDPGQGLRLIYYSQIVNDFQKGDIAEGYSVSREKKESFPLTVTSAQKNPTAFYLCASNQARYNYSPLHFGNGTRLTVT.

This chain uses TRBV7-2 with TRBJ2-3, with D perhaps TRBD2 (6 bases). V lost 5 bases, J lost 0 bases, and 18 bases lay in between. The CDR3 consists of 17 residues. Germline V gene lookup returns CDR1 SGHTA and CDR2 FQGNSA. This CDR3 is CASSLILGRSSTDTQYF. CDR3 DNA sequence: TGTGCCAGCAGCCTTATTTTGGGGAGGTCTAGCACAGATACGCAGTATTTT.

This chain joins TRBV7-6 and TRBJ2-5, with D maybe TRBD1 (6 bases). CDR3 length: 13 residues. Germline loops: CDR1 SGHVS, CDR2 FNYEAQ. V was pared by 1 base and J by 7 bases, with 10 bases between. The CDR3 loop is CASSLGTVGTQYF. CDR3 in DNA: TGTGCCAGCAGCTTAGGGACAGTTGGGACCCAGTACTTC.

This rearrangement joins TRBV5-1 to TRBJ1-5; D is unresolved. The germline CDR1 and CDR2 sequences are SGHRS and YFSETQ. This CDR3 is 13 amino acids long. Trimming left V 0 bases short and J 5 bases short, with 6 bases between. This chain's CDR3 is CASSLGADQPQHF. The CDR3 DNA is TGCGCCAGCAGCTTGGGCGCGGATCAGCCCCAGCATTTT.

The V call is TRBV19, the J call TRBJ1-2, with D perhaps TRBD1 (5 bases). Trimming stripped 8 bases from V and 6 bases from J, with 13 bases between. The germline V gene has CDR1 LNHDA and CDR2 SQIVND (reference sequence). This CDR3 spans 12 amino acids. The CDR3 spells CASARRDDGYTF. The CDR3 DNA is TGTGCCAGTGCCCGCAGGGATGATGGCTACACCTTC.

The J gene is TRBJ1-2, the V gene TRBV11-2, with D unclear. Trimming cost V 5 bases and J 7 bases, with 11 bases left between them. CDR3 length equals 12 residues. Germline assignment: CDR1 SGHAT and CDR2 FQNNGV. The CDR3 region is CASSPVSGGYTF. For the CDR3, the DNA is TGTGCCAGCAGCCCAGTCAGTGGTGGCTACACCTTC.

The rearrangement uses TRBV7-8 and TRBJ1-5; no reliable D call. The CDR3 is 18 amino acids. Per germline, CDR1 SGHVS and CDR2 FQNEAQ. V shed 1 base and J shed 0 bases, with 16 bases lying between them. The CDR3 spells CASSLESRESYSNQPQHF. In nucleotides, the CDR3 is TGTGCCAGCAGCTTAGAGAGTCGGGAGTCTTATAGCAATCAGCCCCAGCATTTT.

The chain joins TRBV6-1 to TRBJ2-3; D is possibly TRBD1 (6 bases). The ends were cut back, 0 bases at V and 5 bases at J, with 12 bases in the middle. This CDR3 has 15 amino acids. Germline CDR1 and CDR2: MNHNS and SASEGT. For the CDR3, the DNA is TGTGCCAGCAGTGAAGCTCTAGGGGGTATAGATACGCAGTATTTT. This codes for CASSEALGGIDTQYF.

This chain joins TRBV13 and TRBJ1-2; 7 bases map to TRBD1. V gave up 5 bases and J gave up 1 base; unmatched junction bases: 1. Germline V CDR1 and CDR2: PRHDT, FYEKMQ (reference sequence). This CDR3 spans 13 amino acids. CDR3 residues: CASSRQGNYGYTF. The CDR3 DNA reads TGTGCCAGCAGCCGACAGGGTAACTATGGCTACACCTTC. Full variable domain (missing parts from reference TRBV13 and TRBJ1-2): AAGVIQSPRHLIKEKRETATLKCYPIPRHDTVYWYQQGPGQDPQFLISFYEKMQSDKGSIPDRFSAQQFSDYHSELNMSSLELGDSALYFCASSRQGNYGYTFGSGTRLTVV.

This rearrangement joins TRBV14 to TRBJ1-1; D is perhaps TRBD1 (6 bases). The CDR3 runs to 15 residues. Trimming cost V 4 bases and J 6 bases, with 18 bases left between them. The germline CDR1 and CDR2 sequences are SGHDN and FVKESK. CDR3 sequence reads: CASSPDRGGYAEAFF. CDR3 sequence (DNA): TGTGCCAGCAGCCCGGATCGGGGGGGCTACGCTGAAGCTTTCTTT.

J is TRBJ2-2 and V is TRBV30; 16 bases align to TRBD2. V shed 4 bases and J 4 bases; nucleotides not matched to a gene: 9. The CDR3 length is 18 residues. Germline-derived CDR1 and CDR2 are GTSNPN and SVGIG (reference sequence). CDR3 DNA sequence: TGTGCCTGGACTTCTCCGGGACTAGCGGGAGGGCCCACCGGGGAGCTGTTTTTT. Translation gives CAWTSPGLAGGPTGELFF.

CDR3 nucleotides: TGTGCCAGCAGTTTGGGACAGTCTAATCAGCCCCAGCATTTT. Encoded protein: CASSLGQSNQPQHF. This chain joins TRBV27 and TRBJ1-5, with 7 bases matching TRBD1. J lost 4 bases, V lost 3 bases, and 3 bases had no gene match. There are 14 residues in the CDR3. The germline gives CDR1 MNHEY, CDR2 SMNVEV (reference sequence).

The rearrangement uses TRBV5-6 and TRBJ1-2; D gene unclear. This CDR3 comprises 14 residues. V lost 4 bases to trimming and J lost 7 bases, with 17 bases between them. Germline V gene data show CDR1 as SGHDT and CDR2 as YYEEEE. The CDR3 region has the DNA TGTGCCAGCAGCCCCGTGGGCCAATTGTCTGGCTACACCTTC. This codes for CASSPVGQLSGYTF.

J is TRBJ2-2 and V is TRBV13; 7 bases are shared with TRBD2. Germline values: CDR1 PRHDT, CDR2 FYEKMQ (reference sequence). The CDR3 is 16 residues long. J lost 4 bases, V lost 5 bases, and 10 bases had no gene match. Here the CDR3 reads CASSPTQGGTTGELFF. The CDR3 coding sequence is TGTGCCAGCAGCCCGACGCAGGGAGGGACCACCGGGGAGCTGTTTTTT.

The genes are TRBV30 and TRBJ1-2; the D is unclear. Germline V gene sequence: CDR1 GTSNPN, CDR2 SVGIG (reference sequence). Trimming took 2 bases from V and 8 from J, leaving 12 bases between them. CDR3 length: 12 residues. The DNA of the CDR3 is TGTGCCTGGAGTACGACAAATGGGGGCTACACCTTC. Its translation is CAWSTTNGGYTF.

The V gene is TRBV2, the J gene TRBJ2-5, with D tentatively TRBD2 (6 bases). This CDR3 has 15 residues. Trimming pared 2 bases from V and 1 base from J, leaving 11 bases between. Germline-derived CDR1 and CDR2 are SNHLY and FYNNEI. The CDR3 coding sequence is TGTGCCAGCAGTGAAAGGCAGGGAGGCCAAGAGACCCAGTACTTC. Translated, it gives CASSERQGGQETQYF.

The chain employs TRBV3-1 (or the pseudogene TRBV3-2) and TRBJ1-2; 7 bases are shared with TRBD1. The CDR3 spans 14 residues. V gave up 4 bases and J gave up 1 base; unmatched junction bases: 3. Germline loops: CDR1 LGHDT, CDR2 YNNKEL (reference sequence). The CDR3 loop reads CASSPDRVNYGYTF. The CDR3 DNA reads TGTGCCAGCAGCCCCGACAGGGTTAACTATGGCTACACCTTC.

The V call is TRBV10-3, the J call TRBJ1-1; 9 nucleotides agree with TRBD1. CDR3 length equals 14 residues. Germline loops: CDR1 ENHRY, CDR2 SYGVKD. The trim removed 7 bases at V and 4 bases at J, leaving 7 bases unmatched. The CDR3 DNA follows: TGTGCCATCACCACCGACAGGGGGGTCACTGAAGCTTTCTTT. This translates into CAITTDRGVTEAFF.